This T cell receptor (beta chain) comes out of a study of blood T cell repertoires in COVID-19. Germline assignment: CDR1 SGDLS and CDR2 YYNGEE. CDR3 length equals 16 residues. The V segment lost 4 bases and the J segment 1 base; nucleotides outside the gene matches: 10. This clone showed up just a few times. TCRdb's table, derived via immunoSEQ multiplex PCR, lists solely in-frame clones and lacks some. The data hold 450,000 or so clones, with roughly 90% observed a single time. The V and J genes are TRBV9 and TRBJ1-1; 7 bases are shared with TRBD1. The sequence was collected from a man aged 18-30 years with COVID-19, enrolled during active disease. Source material: peripheral blood. The CDR3 DNA reads TGTGCCAGCAGCCCAACCGGGACAGCAAAGAACACTGAAGCTTTCTTT. It encodes CASSPTGTAKNTEAFF.